This T cell receptor beta chain is from a study of radiation and T cells in renal cell carcinoma. The study's findings and limits: Baseline intratumoral clonotype presence is unknown without pretreatment biopsies. In blood, top tumor clones expanded by 2 weeks, shrinking by 4.

Clones were read by immunoSEQ multiplex PCR, and TCRdb kept only the in-frame ones, dropping some. The sample gives over 85,000 clones, about 79% of which show up once; more than 5.5% is in the top ten. Germline CDR1 SQVTM, CDR2 ANQGSEA. The CDR3 loop spans 13 amino acids. V shed 1 base and J shed 3 bases, with 10 bases lying between them. The time point here: baseline pretreatment blood. The treatment is: 15 Gy SBRT to primary tumor, nephrectomy 4 weeks later. Blood was sampled at baseline, 2 weeks and 4 weeks after SBRT. The tumor was a clear cell renal cell carcinoma. Regarding this clone: Its antigen is unknown.

The input for sequencing was blood, taken from a patient whose treatment included radiotherapy and nephrectomy. The rearrangement joins TRBV29-1 to TRBJ2-7; the D gene could be TRBD1 or TRBD2 (5 bases each). The clonotype comes from a man aged 55 to 70 with renal cell carcinoma. This chain's CDR3 is CSVEGGVDYEQYF. CDR3 sequence (DNA): TGCAGCGTTGAAGGAGGGGTGGACTACGAGCAGTACTTC.